At least ten counts were recorded for the clone carrying this T cell receptor beta chain. What it binds is unknown. This record comes from a study of metastatic and nonmetastatic thyroid tumors. At the level of the study: Thyroid patients, malignant and benign, had repertoires compared across blood and tumor or nodule tissue. The study's findings and limits: In both blood and tumor samples, TCR beta diversity was reported significantly higher for malignant than benign nodules.

Trimming at V came to 6 bases and at J to 2 bases, leaving 11 bases not matched to a gene. The CDR3 is 17 amino acids. CDR1 and CDR2 (germline): MNHEY, SVGAGI. Per the study methods: The authors used CDR3 differences across clinicopathological groups to build a distant-metastasis classifier for papillary thyroid cancer. TCRdb used MiXCR to call clones anew from the PCR reads. The V and J calls follow TCRdb's processing rather than the paper's. The sample yields about 33,000 clones, 18% seen once. There were no patients who had received any treatment before thyroid surgery. This TCR came from a male donor with papillary thyroid cancer or a benign thyroid nodule (not recorded which). Some clones in this sample may be carry-over from other donors' samples. The chain has TRBV6-5 and TRBJ2-3; 10 nucleotides line up with TRBD2. Sequenced: blood. As DNA, the CDR3 is TGTGCCAGCAGCCGCCGACTAGCGGGTGTCAACACAGATACGCAGTATTTT. This translates into CASSRRLAGVNTDTQYF.